This is a list of T cell receptor beta chains from one sample in a study of blood T cell repertoires in COVID-19. Method: immunoSEQ multiplex PCR; TCRdb's copy keeps in-frame clones and lacks some. This sample has a few hundred thousand clones, with 85% to 90% found just once. Sequencing was carried out using peripheral blood. These receptors were obtained from a woman between 40 and 50 years old who had recovered from COVID-19. CDR3s include the opening cysteine and the closing phenylalanine or tryptophan. A D gene is named only where the DNA matches it firmly. Part of the rows lack a size; the others show once, few, many or a class for expanded clones.

J: TRBJ2-2
length: 15
size: -
D: TRBD2
V: TRBV7-9
CDR3: CASQTSGTNTGELFF
DNA: TGTGCCAGCCAGACTAGCGGGACCAACACCGGGGAGCTGTTTTTT

J: TRBJ1-5
length: 15
size: -
D: -
V: TRBV5-6
CDR3: CASSLSPGSNQPQHF
DNA: TGTGCCAGCAGCTTGAGTCCGGGGAGCAATCAGCCCCAGCATTTT

J: TRBJ2-7
length: 15
size: -
D: TRBD1
V: TRBV7-6
CDR3: CASSLARDRVYEQYF
DNA: TGTGCCAGCAGCTTAGCCCGGGACAGGGTCTACGAGCAGTACTTC

J: TRBJ2-1
length: 11
size: -
D: -
V: TRBV19
CDR3: CASMSGTRRFF
DNA: TGTGCCAGTATGTCAGGCACCCGGCGGTTCTTC

J: TRBJ1-1
length: 16
size: few
D: TRBD1
V: TRBV9
CDR3: CASSGRSGTGGVEAFF
DNA: TGTGCCAGCAGCGGCCGTTCCGGGACAGGGGGCGTTGAAGCTTTCTTT

J: TRBJ2-1
length: 15
size: once
D: TRBD1
V: TRBV6-5
CDR3: CASSRGQPGDNEQFF
DNA: TGTGCCAGCAGCAGGGGACAGCCCGGGGATAATGAGCAGTTCTTC

J: TRBJ1-6
length: 14
size: -
D: -
V: TRBV5-4
CDR3: CASSMDNGNSPLHF
DNA: TGTGCCAGCAGCATGGACAACGGGAATTCACCCCTCCACTTT

J: TRBJ2-4
length: 15
size: -
D: TRBD2
V: TRBV24-1
CDR3: CATSPRGEAKNIQYF
DNA: TGTGCCACCAGTCCCCGGGGGGAAGCCAAAAACATTCAGTACTTC

J: TRBJ1-2
length: 14
size: -
D: TRBD1
V: TRBV13
CDR3: CASSLTGRYYGYTF
DNA: TGTGCCAGCAGCCTGACAGGGAGGTACTATGGCTACACCTTC

J: TRBJ2-7
length: 15
size: -
D: TRBD1
V: TRBV27
CDR3: CASSPGQGKSYEQYF
DNA: TGTGCCAGCAGTCCGGGACAGGGAAAGTCCTACGAGCAGTACTTC

J: TRBJ2-7
length: 15
size: -
D: TRBD1
V: TRBV11-2
CDR3: CASSLGTGAHYEQYF
DNA: TGTGCCAGCAGCTTAGGGACAGGGGCTCACTACGAGCAGTACTTC

J: TRBJ2-5
length: 15
size: -
D: -
V: TRBV18
CDR3: CASSLPGTVRETQYF
DNA: TGTGCCAGCTCACTTCCCGGGACTGTCAGAGAGACCCAGTACTTC

J: TRBJ1-4
length: 15
size: -
D: -
V: TRBV19
CDR3: CASSASRVGNEKLFF
DNA: TGTGCCAGTAGTGCGAGCCGGGTTGGGAATGAAAAACTGTTTTTT

J: TRBJ1-1
length: 14
size: -
D: TRBD1
V: TRBV30
CDR3: CARRQGSLNTEAFF
DNA: TGTGCCCGACGACAGGGATCGTTGAACACTGAAGCTTTCTTT

J: TRBJ2-3
length: 15
size: -
D: -
V: TRBV6-4
CDR3: CASSETDDGTDTQYF
DNA: TGTGCCAGCAGTGAAACAGACGATGGCACAGATACGCAGTATTTT

J: TRBJ2-5
length: 15
size: -
D: -
V: TRBV5-1
CDR3: CASSLGSGGKETQYF
DNA: TGCGCCAGCAGCCTAGGCTCAGGGGGGAAAGAGACCCAGTACTTC

J: TRBJ1-5
length: 15
size: -
D: TRBD1
V: TRBV15
CDR3: CATAPGQGRGQPQHF
DNA: TGTGCCACAGCTCCGGGACAGGGGAGAGGACAGCCCCAGCATTTT

J: TRBJ1-4
length: 15
size: -
D: TRBD1
V: TRBV7-2
CDR3: CASSLGGTENEKLFF
DNA: TGTGCCAGCAGCTTAGGAGGGACAGAGAATGAAAAACTGTTTTTT

J: TRBJ2-1
length: 16
size: -
D: -
V: TRBV29-1
CDR3: CSVELSAEPSYNEQFF
DNA: TGCAGCGTTGAATTGTCGGCGGAGCCCTCCTACAATGAGCAGTTCTTC

J: TRBJ2-4
length: 18
size: -
D: TRBD2
V: TRBV15
CDR3: CATGMGLAGVVAKNIQYF
DNA: TGTGCCACCGGGATGGGACTAGCGGGAGTCGTTGCCAAAAACATTCAGTACTTC

J: TRBJ2-2
length: 15
size: -
D: TRBD1
V: TRBV19
CDR3: CASKVGTGLTGELFF
DNA: TGTGCCAGTAAAGTCGGGACAGGCCTCACCGGGGAGCTGTTTTTT

J: TRBJ2-7
length: 12
size: -
D: -
V: TRBV3-1/TRBV3-2
CDR3: CASQRGGGEQYF
DNA: TGTGCCAGCCAACGGGGAGGGGGCGAGCAGTACTTC

J: TRBJ1-1
length: 16
size: -
D: -
V: TRBV28
CDR3: CASTELTQGPYTEAFF
DNA: TGTGCCAGCACCGAACTAACGCAGGGCCCGTATACTGAAGCTTTCTTT

J: TRBJ1-2
length: 12
size: once
D: -
V: TRBV28
CDR3: CASSLRDYGYTF
DNA: TGTGCCAGCAGTTTACGGGACTATGGCTACACCTTC

J: TRBJ2-1
length: 11
size: -
D: -
V: TRBV20-1
CDR3: CSARATQEQFF
DNA: TGCAGTGCTAGGGCCACCCAGGAGCAGTTCTTC

J: TRBJ2-1
length: 14
size: -
D: -
V: TRBV6-5
CDR3: CASSYSPGVDEQFF
DNA: TGTGCCAGCAGTTACTCCCCAGGGGTGGATGAGCAGTTCTTC

J: TRBJ1-1
length: 12
size: -
D: TRBD1
V: TRBV30
CDR3: CACRTGPSEAFF
DNA: TGTGCCTGTCGGACAGGGCCCTCTGAAGCTTTCTTT

J: TRBJ2-1
length: 14
size: once
D: TRBD2
V: TRBV20-1
CDR3: CSASWTSGRNEQFF
DNA: TGCAGTGCTAGTTGGACTAGCGGGAGGAATGAGCAGTTCTTC

J: TRBJ2-7
length: 13
size: -
D: -
V: TRBV7-3
CDR3: CASSLGGGYEQYF
DNA: TGTGCCAGCAGCTTAGGCGGTGGTTACGAGCAGTACTTC

J: TRBJ2-1
length: 15
size: -
D: TRBD2
V: TRBV9
CDR3: CASSYSSGRRSEQFF
DNA: TGTGCCAGCAGCTATTCTAGCGGGAGAAGGTCTGAGCAGTTCTTC

J: TRBJ1-4
length: 13
size: -
D: -
V: TRBV6-5
CDR3: CASRQGGNEKLFF
DNA: TGTGCCAGCAGACAGGGCGGAAATGAAAAACTGTTTTTT

J: TRBJ1-1
length: 15
size: -
D: -
V: TRBV9
CDR3: CASSVVGRMNTEAFF
DNA: TGTGCCAGCAGCGTAGTAGGCAGGATGAACACTGAAGCTTTCTTT

J: TRBJ2-2
length: 11
size: -
D: -
V: TRBV6-2/TRBV6-3
CDR3: CASSLQGELFF
DNA: TGTGCCAGCAGTCTACAGGGGGAGCTGTTTTTT

J: TRBJ2-3
length: 14
size: -
D: TRBD1
V: TRBV5-5
CDR3: CASSLTGAADTQYF
DNA: TGTGCCAGCAGCCTTACAGGGGCGGCAGATACGCAGTATTTT

J: TRBJ2-1
length: 14
size: -
D: -
V: TRBV19
CDR3: CASNPDIIGNEQFF
DNA: TGTGCCAGTAATCCGGACATCATTGGTAATGAGCAGTTCTTC

J: TRBJ1-2
length: 13
size: -
D: -
V: TRBV12-3/TRBV12-4
CDR3: CASSSPTNYGYTF
DNA: TGTGCCAGCAGTTCCCCCACTAACTATGGCTACACCTTC

J: TRBJ2-3
length: 16
size: -
D: TRBD2
V: TRBV19
CDR3: CASSPGLAGNADTQYF
DNA: TGTGCCAGTAGTCCGGGACTAGCGGGAAACGCAGATACGCAGTATTTT

J: TRBJ1-2
length: 14
size: -
D: TRBD1
V: TRBV27
CDR3: CASSLTGTGFYYTF
DNA: TGTGCCAGCAGTCTCACCGGGACAGGGTTTTACTACACCTTC

J: TRBJ2-2
length: 15
size: -
D: -
V: TRBV9
CDR3: CASSVGRVRTGELFF
DNA: TGTGCCAGCAGCGTAGGTCGGGTGCGCACCGGGGAGCTGTTTTTT

J: TRBJ1-6
length: 13
size: -
D: -
V: TRBV19
CDR3: CASSTWSNSPLHF
DNA: TGTGCCAGTAGTACGTGGAGCAATTCACCCCTCCACTTT

J: TRBJ1-3
length: 15
size: -
D: TRBD1
V: TRBV27
CDR3: CASSPLTGDGNTIYF
DNA: TGTGCCAGCAGTCCTCTGACAGGGGATGGAAACACCATATATTTT

J: TRBJ1-2
length: 13
size: -
D: -
V: TRBV5-1
CDR3: CASSVEGEGGYTF
DNA: TGCGCCAGCAGCGTCGAAGGGGAAGGCGGCTACACCTTC

J: TRBJ2-3
length: 15
size: -
D: TRBD1
V: TRBV19
CDR3: CASSPPGQGTDTQYF
DNA: TGTGCCAGTAGTCCTCCGGGACAGGGGACAGATACGCAGTATTTT

J: TRBJ1-1
length: 14
size: -
D: -
V: TRBV6-5
CDR3: CASSYERENTEAFF
DNA: TGTGCCAGCAGTTATGAACGGGAGAACACTGAAGCTTTCTTT

J: TRBJ1-5
length: 13
size: once
D: -
V: TRBV12-3/TRBV12-4
CDR3: CASSLQSNQPQHF
DNA: TGTGCCAGCAGTTTACAGTCTAATCAGCCCCAGCATTTT

J: TRBJ2-1
length: 13
size: -
D: -
V: TRBV11-2
CDR3: CASSFGEYNEQFF
DNA: TGTGCCAGCAGCTTCGGGGAGTACAATGAGCAGTTCTTC

J: TRBJ2-2
length: 15
size: -
D: TRBD2
V: TRBV11-3
CDR3: CASTREGSNTGELFF
DNA: TGTGCCAGCACTAGGGAGGGTTCTAACACCGGGGAGCTGTTTTTT